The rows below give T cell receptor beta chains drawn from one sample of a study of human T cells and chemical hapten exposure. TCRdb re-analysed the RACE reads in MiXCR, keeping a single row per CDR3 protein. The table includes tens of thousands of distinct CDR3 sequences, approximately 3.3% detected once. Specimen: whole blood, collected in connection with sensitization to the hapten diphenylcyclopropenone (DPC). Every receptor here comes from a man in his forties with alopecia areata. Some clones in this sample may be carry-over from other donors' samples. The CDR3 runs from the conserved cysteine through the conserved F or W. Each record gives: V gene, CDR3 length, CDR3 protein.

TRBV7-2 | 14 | CASSYRGPQYEQYF
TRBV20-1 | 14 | CSAGDRVKNTEAFF
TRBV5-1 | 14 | CASRVESSYNEQFF
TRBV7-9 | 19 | CASQLRSGGRGSGANVLTF
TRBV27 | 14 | CASSFGTATDTQYF
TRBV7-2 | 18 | CASSPGTGGWLSGNTIYF
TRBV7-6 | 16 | CASSLATSGTLNEQFF
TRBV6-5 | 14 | CASSYDRGNTEAFF
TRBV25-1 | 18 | CASSEGLTSGGPYYEQYF
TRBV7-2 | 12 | CASSQTQSEAFF
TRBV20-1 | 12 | CRGLAGNNEQFF
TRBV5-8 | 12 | CASSFPPAEAFF
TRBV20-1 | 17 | CSAGTSGRNRGADTQYF
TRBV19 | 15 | CASKEGRRPNTEAFF
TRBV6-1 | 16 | CASSEASRGVGQPQHF
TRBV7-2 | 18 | CASSLALTGLTSTDTQYF
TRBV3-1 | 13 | CASSPFDTGELFF
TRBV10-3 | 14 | CASGGLSGINEQFF
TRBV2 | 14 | CASSGGTGDTEAFF
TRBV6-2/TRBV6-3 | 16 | CASSYGAGSGGQPQHF
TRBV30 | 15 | CAWSGHSSYNSPLHF
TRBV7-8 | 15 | CASSYRQVLNTEAFF
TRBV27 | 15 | CASSLGQGGVYEQYF
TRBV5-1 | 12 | CASRGYSYEQYF
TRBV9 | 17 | CASSPTTGRQSTDTQYF
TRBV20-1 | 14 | CSASETSGSYEQYF
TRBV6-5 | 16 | CASSYSSGGLSGELFF
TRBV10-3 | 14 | CASGQDLVTVEQYF
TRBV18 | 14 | CASSPQKGNQPQHF
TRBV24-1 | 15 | CATMDRGGSTDTQYF
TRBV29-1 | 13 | CSVEDLAGNEQFF
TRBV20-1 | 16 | CSARARSSGVYNEQFF
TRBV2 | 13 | CASSEGLLYEQYF
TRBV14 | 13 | CASSRAGRVRAFF
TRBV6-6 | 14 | CATMTGSSGNTIYF
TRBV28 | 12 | CASSWDSYEQFF
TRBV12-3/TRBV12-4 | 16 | CASTLSGRVGTGELFF
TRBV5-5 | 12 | CASSQPVETQYF
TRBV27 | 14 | CASSLYPNTGLQYF
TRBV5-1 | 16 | CASSPGESPFTDTQYF
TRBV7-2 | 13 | CASSLTGTTEAFF
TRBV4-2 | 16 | CASSQEGTGGYNEQFF
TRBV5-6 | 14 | CASSLSGARDTQYF
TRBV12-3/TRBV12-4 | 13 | CASSFRPGYEQYF
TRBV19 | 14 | CASSGGLAQNIQYF
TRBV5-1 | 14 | CASRETGFDTEAFF
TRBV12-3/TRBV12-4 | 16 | CASRSSSSSGANVLTF
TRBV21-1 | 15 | CASSTQEGPAYEQYF
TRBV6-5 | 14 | CASSYWDSPNEQFF
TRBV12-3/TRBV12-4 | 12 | CASSSDSNEQFF
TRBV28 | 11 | CASRAESIQYF